The clone carrying this T cell receptor (beta chain) was picked up many times. Germline V gene sequence: CDR1 KGHDR, CDR2 SFDVKD. The length of the CDR3 is 18 residues. V lost 0 bases, J lost 0 bases, and 4 bases stayed unmatched. Axillary draining lymph nodes of breast cancer patients supplied the node samples. The record originates from a study of breast tumors, draining lymph nodes, adjacent tissues. TCRdb fed the multiplex PCR reads into MiXCR, producing one record per CDR3 protein. This sample has around 120,000 distinct CDR3 sequences, with less than 20% found just once. This receptor was identified in a female donor with breast cancer. Some clones in this sample may be carry-over from other donors' samples. Specimen: axillary lymph node tissue. The rearrangement uses TRBV24-1 and TRBJ2-3, with TRBD2 matching 11 bases. The CDR3 sequence: CATSDLRASGRSTDTQYF. CDR3 bases: TGTGCCACCAGTGATTTGCGGGCTAGCGGGAGGAGCACAGATACGCAGTATTTT.